The entry below describes one TCR beta chain. The antigen is not known. These data are taken from a study of shared clonotypes between healthy human individuals. General observations from the study: The study generally estimated greater richness for naive than memory subsets.

Method: immunoSEQ multiplex PCR; TCRdb's copy keeps in-frame clones and lacks some. This sample has about 1.5 million clones, with approximately 98% found just once. V lost 6 bases and J 6 bases, leaving 15 bases between the germline ends. This CDR3 has 14 residues. The V gene's germline CDR1 is MNHEY and CDR2 SMNVEV (reference sequence). Material for sequencing was naive CD4+ T cells sorted from blood. The subset denotes: CD45RA+ positively selected. This clonotype was obtained from a man between 25 and 39 years old in good health. The V and J genes are TRBV27 and TRBJ2-1; no reliable D call. The CDR3 loop is CASSWTARTNEQFF. CDR3 DNA: TGTGCCAGCAGCTGGACCGCTAGAACCAATGAGCAGTTCTTC.